Listed here are 8 T cell receptor beta chains from one sample, sequenced in a study of T-cell memory formation after mild COVID-19. Using its own MiXCR run on the 5' RACE reads, TCRdb lists one record per CDR3 protein. The repertoire holds about 57,000 distinct CDR3 sequences, 9% to 15% seen once, with about 25% in the top ten. The sequenced material came from PBMCs or a T cell subset sorted from them (not recorded which). These receptors were taken from a man aged 18 to 30 who had mild COVID-19 (a few samples of this study predate the infection). Cell type and time point are not known.

Ten or more counts support this clonotype. V is TRBV29-1 and J is TRBJ1-1, with a possible D match to TRBD1 (6 bases). This CDR3 has 14 amino acids. Germline V gene sequence: CDR1 SQVTM, CDR2 ANQGSEA. Trimming removed 1 base at V and 0 bases at J, with 9 bases between. The CDR3 region is CSVEVGGMNTEAFF. CDR3 in DNA: TGCAGCGTTGAAGTCGGGGGCATGAACACTGAAGCTTTCTTT.

The rearrangement links TRBV5-1 to TRBJ1-2; TRBD1 is a possible D gene (5 bases). V lost 7 bases and J lost 5, with 15 bases in between. The CDR3 loop spans 13 amino acids. Per germline, CDR1 SGHRS and CDR2 YFSETQ. The CDR3 sequence: CASLREEGYGYTF. The CDR3, as DNA: TGCGCCAGCCTCCGGGAGGAGGGGTATGGCTACACCTTC.

The chain joins TRBV2 to TRBJ2-3; 7 bases are a match to TRBD1. The CDR3 totals 11 residues. Germline V CDR1 and CDR2: SNHLY, FYNNEI. Trimming took 6 bases from V and 10 from J; bases not matched to a gene: 4. As DNA, the CDR3 is TGTGCCAGCAGGGAGACAGGGCCGCAGTATTTT. Protein: CASRETGPQYF.

This clonotype was seen many times. V gene TRBV5-1 combines with J gene TRBJ2-2, with 8 bases that match TRBD1. Germline V CDR1 and CDR2: SGHRS, YFSETQ. The V and J ends lost 5 bases and 5 bases, in that order; junction bases with no gene match: 5. The CDR3 covers 14 residues. The chain's CDR3 is CASSWDRRTGELFF. The CDR3 DNA reads as TGCGCCAGCAGTTGGGACAGGAGGACCGGGGAGCTGTTTTTT.

This clonotype was seen a few times. The V call is TRBV11-2, the J call TRBJ1-6, with 9 bases lining up with TRBD1. This CDR3 region has 16 residues. Trimming removed 3 bases from V and 6 bases from J; junction bases left unmatched: 6. The germline gives CDR1 SGHAT, CDR2 FQNNGV. The CDR3 here is CASSFTGGAGNSPLHF. DNA of the CDR3: TGTGCCAGCAGCTTCACAGGGGGCGCGGGTAATTCACCCCTCCACTTT.

The sample holds a few counts of this clonotype. The V and J genes are TRBV9 and TRBJ2-2; possibly TRBD2 for D (5 bases). CDR1 SGDLS and CDR2 YYNGEE come from the germline V gene. The length of the CDR3 is 14 residues. Deletions cut 4 bases from V and 2 bases from J, with 9 bases between. The CDR3 loop reads CASSPGLNTGELFF. In nucleotides, the CDR3 is TGTGCCAGCAGCCCAGGACTCAACACCGGGGAGCTGTTTTTT.

Only a few counts were recorded for this clonotype. Its ends do not fully match the called genes, so a read error is possible. The CDR3: CASSSSSETQYF. The DNA of the CDR3 is TGTGCCAGCAGCTCTAGTTCAGAGACGCAGTATTTT. This chain uses TRBV7-9 with TRBJ2-3; no clear D. This CDR3 contains 12 residues. CDR1 is SEHNR, CDR2 FQNEAQ, per germline (reference sequence).

In this sample, this clonotype turned up a few times. V and J are TRBV10-2 and TRBJ2-7; 7 nucleotides line up with TRBD1. In germline, CDR1 is WSHSY, CDR2 SAAADI. With V trimmed by 4 bases and J by 2 bases, 2 bases remained unmatched. The CDR3 contains 13 residues. CDR3 DNA: TGCGCCAGCAGTGGGACAGGACCCTACGAGCAGTACTTC. This codes for CASSGTGPYEQYF.